The 7 T cell receptor beta chains below come from one sample, sequenced in a study of blood T cell repertoires in COVID-19 (TCRdb year 2020). Receptor amplification or capture employed the immunoSEQ multiplex PCR assay. As stored in TCRdb, this immuneACCESS dataset retains in-frame rearrangements with V and J assigned. A fraction of the clones does not appear; measured against another copy, unresolved V genes explain less than half of the discrepancy, and the remainder lacks a known reason. Recorded for this sample are a few hundred thousand clones; over 75% of them occurred a single time. The top ten constitute around 9.2% of the sample. Sample: peripheral blood. Receptors originate from a human donor in a cohort sampled during active COVID-19.

The V and J genes are TRBV5-1 and TRBJ2-1, with TRBD2 as a possible D gene (5 bases). The CDR3 is 16 amino acids. Trimming left V 0 bases short and J 8 bases short, with 18 bases between. Germline V lookup: CDR1 SGHRS, CDR2 YFSETQ. The CDR3 region is CASSLGMRPGKDEQFF. DNA for the CDR3: TGCGCCAGCAGCTTGGGGATGAGGCCGGGGAAGGATGAGCAGTTCTTC.

The chain is built from TRBV7-9 and TRBJ2-2; D possibly corresponds to TRBD2 (6 bases). Looked up from germline, CDR1 is SEHNR and CDR2 is FQNEAQ (reference sequence). V was clipped by 1 base and J by 10 bases, with 22 bases between them. The CDR3 loop spans 17 amino acids. The CDR3 region is CASSLVIVRGTGEELFF. CDR3 bases: TGTGCCAGCAGCTTAGTCATCGTTCGCGGGACCGGTGAGGAGCTGTTTTTT.

The gene calls are TRBV2 and TRBJ2-3, with 14 nucleotides matching TRBD2. CDR1 is SNHLY and CDR2 is FYNNEI in the germline V gene. The trim removed 6 bases at V and 3 bases at J, leaving 5 bases unmatched. This CDR3 is 16 amino acids long. For the CDR3, the DNA is TGTGCCAGCAGCCAAGGGACTAGCGGGAGAACAGATACGCAGTATTTT. Protein: CASSQGTSGRTDTQYF.

The chain employs TRBV10-3 and TRBJ2-7; 15 bases line up with TRBD2. Per germline, CDR1 ENHRY and CDR2 SYGVKD. With V trimmed by 2 bases and J by 2 bases, 4 bases remained unmatched. This CDR3 has 17 amino acids. In nucleotides, the CDR3 is TGTGCCATCAGTGAGGGACTAGCGGGAGGGTCCCCCTACGAGCAGTACTTC. Translating gives CAISEGLAGGSPYEQYF.

The J gene is TRBJ2-7, the V gene TRBV28; 10 bases line up with TRBD2. Germline CDR1 and CDR2: MDHEN and SYDVKM. V shed 7 bases and J 0 bases; nucleotides not matched to a gene: 9. The CDR3 is made up of 16 amino acids. The CDR3 sequence: CASNSPASGSSYEQYF. The CDR3 DNA reads TGTGCCAGCAACTCCCCGGCTAGCGGGAGCTCCTACGAGCAGTACTTC. The entire variable domain, with the rest obtained from reference TRBV28 and TRBJ2-7, is as follows: DVKVTQSSRYLVKRTGEKVFLECVQDMDHENMFWYRQDPGLGLRLIYFSYDVKMKEKGDIPEGYSVSREKKERFSLILESASTNQTSMYLCASNSPASGSSYEQYFGPGTRLTVT.

The sample holds one count of this clone. V is TRBV28 and J is TRBJ1-1, with TRBD1 identical over 9 bases. This CDR3 region has 14 residues. CDR1 and CDR2 (germline): MDHEN, SYDVKM. V shed 5 bases and J 5 bases; nucleotides not matched to a gene: 6. The CDR3 reads CASSTGQGWTEAFF. As DNA, the CDR3 is TGTGCCAGCAGTACAGGACAGGGGTGGACTGAAGCTTTCTTT.

The chain carries TRBV6-2 or TRBV6-3 and TRBJ1-5, with D unresolved. Deletions cut 6 bases from V and 7 bases from J, with 25 bases between. Germline V gives CDR1 MNHEY, CDR2 SVGEGT. The CDR3 has 17 amino acids. The CDR3: CASSSLNFVVRGQPQHF. The CDR3 DNA is TGTGCCAGCAGCTCCCTCAACTTTGTAGTGAGAGGGCAGCCCCAGCATTTT.